This T cell receptor (beta chain) derives from a study of T cell responses to AZD1222 COVID-19 vaccine (dated by TCRdb to about 2021). About the study as a whole: AZD1222 recipients with second doses at about 4 weeks or about 12 weeks were pooled, because spike-specific TCR depth and breadth did not differ between schedules. A total of 230 or so trial participants underwent TCR sequencing, of whom some 210 received two doses of AZD1222 and some 25 received two doses of the MenACWY control vaccine. Enrollment into the trials was organized by age into subgroups of 18-55, 56-69 and 70-plus years, and those subgroups contained approximately 160, 26 and 62 TCR-sequenced participants, respectively. General study outcomes and caveats: The whole spike protein was spanned by vaccine-associated CD4 TCRs, and dominant responses were seen in regions 160-218 and 743-854. Because no samples from the day 14 peak response were available, repertoires could be characterized only after the peak T cell response. Conclusions about previously exposed vaccinees are limited, since just six AZD1222 recipients were seropositive for SARS-CoV-2 at baseline. Participants were mostly white British and included more females than males, and it was suggested by the authors that clonal diversity may have been underestimated. Reportedly, almost half of the unique spike-specific TCRs recognized epitopes lying outside the regions that are mutated in the B.1.351 and B.1.1.7 variants. The 56-69-year group was small, and its depth increase did not reach significance, likely because of low power. After two AZD1222 doses, both the breadth and the depth of spike-specific TCRs were significantly higher than at day 0 and than in MenACWY recipients.

The CDR3 regions of human TCRbeta chains were analyzed by immunosequencing. The authors processed their data as follows. Repertoire TCRs were matched against a reference library of SARS-CoV-2-specific TCRs generated with the MIRA antigen-specificity platform. Breadth meant the fraction of unique TCRs that were SARS-CoV-2-associated, whereas depth meant the fraction of total T cells that were SARS-CoV-2-associated. Using the MIRA data, each spike-specific TCR was mapped to the spike region that the TCR reacts to and placed in a CD4 or CD8 class. Log10-transformed breadth and depth values were compared by one-way ANOVA with Sidak's multiple comparisons tests. TCRdb carries this immuneACCESS record with in-frame sequences only. Its versions omit some clonotypes, under half of them owing to an unresolved V gene in the studies checked, with the rest unexplained. Clone size and the V and J calls come from that table; the DNA yielded D and trimming. Present in this sample are 100,000 to 150,000 clones, about nine tenths of which were seen just once. Clones ranked in the top ten supply about 1.5% of the sample.

The cysteine opens and the phenylalanine closes a CDR3 of 14 amino acids. Only the CDR3 portion is preserved as DNA: 42 bases, with reading frame beginning at the first base. V ends up 7 bases short and J 4 bases short, with an unmatched junction base count of 6. CDR1 and CDR2 are read off the germline V gene (reference sequence) as LNHDA and SQIVND. The sample's time point label, decoded: baseline before first vaccination. Vaccinee samples were obtained from the UK trials COV001 and COV002, which included a single-blind randomized controlled phase 2/3 trial of AZD1222 (ChAdOx1 nCoV-19) in healthy adults. For TCRbeta chain sequencing, PBMC samples were collected from trial participants at day 0 and at day 28 after the second dose. This clone was detected only once. The antigen it recognizes is unknown. Base qualities are not at hand, and no much larger clone is one base apart.

Sequencing used peripheral blood, obtained on day 0 of AZD1222 vaccination. The TCR was taken from an adult in good health. The sequence joins TRBV19 to TRBJ2-3, with 9 central nucleotides matching TRBD1. For the CDR3, the sequence is CASMTGGLADTQYF. The DNA sequence is given as TGTGCCAGTATGACAGGGGGTTTGGCAGATACGCAGTATTTT.